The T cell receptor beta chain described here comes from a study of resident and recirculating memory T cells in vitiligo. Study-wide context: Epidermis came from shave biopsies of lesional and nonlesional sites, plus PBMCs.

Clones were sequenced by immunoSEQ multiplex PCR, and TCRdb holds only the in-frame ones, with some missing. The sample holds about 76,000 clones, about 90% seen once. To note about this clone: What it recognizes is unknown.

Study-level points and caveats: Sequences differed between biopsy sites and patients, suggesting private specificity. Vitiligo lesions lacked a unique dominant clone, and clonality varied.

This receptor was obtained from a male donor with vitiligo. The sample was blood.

The CDR3 is CASSLTPASGRPGLLHEQYF. In nucleotides, the CDR3 is TGTGCCAGCAGCTTAACGCCGGCTAGCGGGAGGCCGGGCCTTCTTCACGAGCAGTACTTC. The chain employs TRBV21-1 and TRBJ2-7; whether TRBD2, the table's D call, matches the DNA was not checked. TRBV21-1 is labeled a pseudogene. The CDR3 contains 20 residues.